The T cell receptor (beta chain) under discussion was sequenced for a study of blood T cell repertoires in COVID-19. Study at large: Sites across the United States, Italy and Spain contributed samples from acute and convalescent COVID-19. Nucleic acid was either cDNA or gDNA, and it came from T cells, B-cell-depleted T cells, or PBMCs.

The CDR3 consists of 16 residues. V was clipped by 2 bases and J by 4 bases; unmatched bases: 7. From germline, CDR1 is MDHEN and CDR2 SYDVKM. Original analysis: Nucleated cell number was recorded as an estimate derived from reference gene primer amplification. Assay used: immunoSEQ multiplex PCR; TCRdb lists only in-frame clones, some missing. The V and J calls and clone size are taken from that table; D and trimming were inferred from the DNA. The repertoire holds fewer than 350,000 clones, 70% to 90% seen once, with 2.1% in the top ten. The chain joins TRBV28 to TRBJ1-4; 7 bases match TRBD1. The sequenced material came from peripheral blood. This TCR was sampled from a woman in her twenties or thirties who had recovered from COVID-19. CDR3 bases: TGTGCCAGCAGTTTAAACCGGGACAGCCGTAATGAAAAACTGTTTTTT. Its protein product is CASSLNRDSRNEKLFF.